This entry describes one TCR beta chain. At one end, the junction sequence differs from germline, possibly due to a read error. The repertoire was sequenced with immunoSEQ multiplex PCR; TCRdb's copy has only in-frame clones and lacks some. The sample lists some 170,000 clones, around 96% occurring once. The sample belongs to a study of control samples from healthy donors and cancer patients. The V gene's germline CDR1 is SGHDT and CDR2 YYEEEE. CDR3 size: 12 residues. The chain is built from TRBV5-6 and TRBJ1-2; 11 bases align to TRBD1. The sequencing input was blood. The receptor's source is a woman in her thirties in good health. CDR3 in amino acids: CASSLGGQGAFF. The CDR3 nucleotides read TGTGCCAGCAGCTTGGGCGGACAGGGGGCGTTCTTC. Filled out from reference TRBV5-6 and TRBJ1-2, the complete variable domain reads DAGVTQSPTHLIKTRGQQVTLRCSPKSGHDTVSWYQQALGQGPQFIFQYYEEEERQRGNFPDRFSGHQFPNYSSELNVNALLLGDSALYLCASSLGGQGAFFGSGTRLTVV.